This is a list of T cell receptor beta chains from one sample in a study of OX40 agonist ivuxolimab in advanced cancers. Assay used: immunoSEQ multiplex PCR; TCRdb lists only in-frame clones, some missing. Found here are over 10,000 clones, approximately 92% of them singletons; the top ten hold roughly 74%. The sample in question was CD4+ or CD8+ T cells sorted from blood, obtained in a trial of the OX40 agonist ivuxolimab. The receptors were sampled from an adult with an advanced solid tumor such as melanoma, head and neck, liver or kidney cancer. CDR3s include the opening cysteine and the closing phenylalanine or tryptophan.

j_call v_call cdr3_aa
TRBJ1-2 TRBV4-1 CASSQETGRNYGYTF
TRBJ1-4 TRBV4-2 CASSHLSGGRSNEKLFF
TRBJ2-7 TRBV4-3 CASSLKGDSSYEQYF
TRBJ2-5 TRBV19 CASSKQGNQETQYF
TRBJ2-1 TRBV28 CASSFRGRRDEQFF
TRBJ2-7 TRBV13 CASSPGGGGYHEQYF
TRBJ1-2 TRBV4-3 CASSPSDQAPYGYTF
TRBJ2-7 TRBV7-2 CASPYEQYF
TRBJ2-2 TRBV4-3 CASSQDLPANTGELFF
TRBJ2-7 TRBV6-4 CASRKKREGYEQYF
TRBJ2-2 TRBV27 CASSEDRGRSTGELFF
TRBJ2-7 TRBV19 CASNLRPKGNRGPKCEQYF
TRBJ2-7 TRBV6-5 CASRTGLAGEGEQYF
TRBJ2-7 TRBV4-1 CASSQVRGDEQYF
TRBJ2-1 TRBV2 CASSEAEPSSYNEQFF
TRBJ2-7 TRBV29-1 CSAKTYEQYF
TRBJ2-3 TRBV7-6 CASSSERVTDTQYF
TRBJ2-3 TRBV5-1 CASSLDPGTGRTDTQYF
TRBJ1-5 TRBV5-5 CASSFRDSNQPQHF
TRBJ2-2 TRBV19 CASSIRLASGTGELFF
TRBJ1-1 TRBV4-3 CASSPARFGEAFF
TRBJ2-2 TRBV19 CASSGRQAGELFF
TRBJ1-1 TRBV6-5 CAGRVGPNTEAFF
TRBJ1-2 TRBV6-1 CASSEWGRSGYTF
TRBJ1-2 TRBV19 CASITPGYGYTF
TRBJ2-1 TRBV11-2 CASSFQTSRDEQFF
TRBJ2-2 TRBV2 CASSGNTGELFF
TRBJ2-1 TRBV11-2 CASSHSRDRGQNEQFF
TRBJ2-2 TRBV7-6 CASRPLAGEPTANTGELFF
TRBJ1-2 TRBV4-3 CASSYTGAANYGYTF
TRBJ1-1 TRBV6-1 CASSEPNRGRDTEAFF
TRBJ2-2 TRBV9 CASSVEGGTNTGELFF
TRBJ1-5 TRBV5-1 CASSWDSEGPQHF
TRBJ1-1 TRBV7-8 CASSPRRYPIEAFF
TRBJ2-1 TRBV11-2 CASSFYSGYNEQFF
TRBJ1-2 TRBV29-1 CSVEDFGGHENYGYTF
TRBJ1-5 TRBV7-4 CAAVWVTDYSNQPQHF
TRBJ2-6 TRBV6-5 CASSKTGSGANVLTF
TRBJ1-4 TRBV7-6 CASSLEHPRGLANEKLFF
TRBJ2-2 TRBV5-4 CASSQGLADTGELFF
TRBJ1-2 TRBV28 CASQRRGLLYGYTF
TRBJ1-6 TRBV19 CASSIWGVDAYNSPLHF
TRBJ2-7 TRBV6-6 CASSYSPLEQYF
TRBJ2-1 TRBV7-6 CASSPSRASGRPYNEQFF
TRBJ2-3 TRBV27 CASSSRVTDTQYF
TRBJ1-5 TRBV6-5 CASRKTGRNQPQHF
TRBJ2-7 TRBV13 CASSALAGPYEQYF